This TCR beta chain was identified in a study of blood T cell repertoires in COVID-19. Measured with immunoSEQ multiplex PCR; TCRdb has only the in-frame clones, and not every one. The sample lists about 210,000 clones, less than 85% occurring once. V dropped 4 bases and J dropped 1 base, with 14 bases sitting between them. Germline assignment: CDR1 SGHRS and CDR2 YFSETQ. This CDR3 region has 15 residues. What was sequenced was peripheral blood. The J gene is TRBJ1-1, the V gene TRBV5-1, with no clear D. This TCR came from an elderly woman with COVID-19, enrolled during active disease. The CDR3 bases are TGCGCCAGCAGCCCTCTTGCCGGAGCGAACACTGAAGCTTTCTTT. This gives the protein CASSPLAGANTEAFF. The full variable domain, rest sourced from reference TRBV5-1 and TRBJ1-1, is KAGVTQTPRYLIKTRGQQVTLSCSPISGHRSVSWYQQTPGQGLQFLFEYFSETQRNKGNFPGRFSGRQFSNSRSEMNVSTLELGDSALYLCASSPLAGANTEAFFGQGTRLTVV.